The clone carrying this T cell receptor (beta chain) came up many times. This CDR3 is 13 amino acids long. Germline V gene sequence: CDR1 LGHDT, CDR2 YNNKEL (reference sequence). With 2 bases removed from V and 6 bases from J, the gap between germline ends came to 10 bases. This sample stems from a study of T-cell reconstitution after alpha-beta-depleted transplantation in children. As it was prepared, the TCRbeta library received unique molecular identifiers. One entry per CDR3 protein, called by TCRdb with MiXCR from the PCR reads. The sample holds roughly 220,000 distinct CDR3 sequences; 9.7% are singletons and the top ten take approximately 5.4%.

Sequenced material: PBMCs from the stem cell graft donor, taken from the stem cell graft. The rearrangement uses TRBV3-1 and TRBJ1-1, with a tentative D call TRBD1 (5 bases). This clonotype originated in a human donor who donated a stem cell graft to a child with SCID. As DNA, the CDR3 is TGTGCCAGCAGCCAACAGGGTGGCTCTGAAGCTTTCTTT. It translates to CASSQQGGSEAFF.